These 12 T cell receptor beta chains were all obtained from the same sample, sequenced in a study of blood T cells in healthy people across ages (dated by TCRdb to 2014 to 2015). The library was generated by 5' RACE. A second PCR of about 7 to 12 cycles was run with a J-beta primer mix and a sample-barcoded 5' primer. The public reads were reanalyzed by TCRdb: fastp trimming at Q25, MiXCR alignment, in-frame beta chains only. All rows with the same CDR3 protein become a single entry with the most common DNA and genes. The sample table shows some 1,800,000 distinct CDR3 sequences, and roughly two fifths are seen once. Of the sample, 20% to 25% falls within the top ten clones. The source material was blood. Receptor source: a human donor in good health.

This clonotype has more than one count but fewer than ten. This rearrangement joins TRBV20-1 to TRBJ1-2; weak D call: TRBD1 (5 bases). The CDR3 is 11 residues long. In germline, CDR1 is DFQATT, CDR2 SNEGSKA (reference sequence). V gave up 5 bases and J gave up 6 bases, with 10 bases separating them. The chain's CDR3 is CSAGTADGYTF. As DNA, the CDR3 is TGCAGTGCTGGGACCGCGGATGGCTACACCTTC.

The chain uses TRBV7-6 and TRBJ2-3; D not resolved. CDR3 length: 14 residues. Trimming left V 5 bases short and J 2 bases short, with 11 bases between. From germline, CDR1 is SGHVS and CDR2 FNYEAQ. Here the CDR3 reads CASSLDSYTDTQYF. For the CDR3, the DNA is TGTGCCAGCAGCCTGGATAGTTACACAGATACGCAGTATTTT. Filled out from reference TRBV7-6 and TRBJ2-3, the complete variable domain reads GAGVSQSPRYKVTKRGQDVALRCDPISGHVSLYWYRQALGQGPEFLTYFNYEAQQDKSGLPNDRFSAERPEGSISTLTIQRTEQRDSAMYRCASSLDSYTDTQYFGPGTRLTVL.

This clonotype has more than one count but fewer than ten. The gene calls are TRBV3-1 and TRBJ2-7; D uncertain. Germline-derived CDR1 and CDR2 are LGHDT and YNNKEL (reference sequence). The CDR3 runs to 16 residues. Trimming took 1 base from V and 5 from J, leaving 18 bases between them. The CDR3 spells CASSQVPPSLGHEQYF. The CDR3 coding sequence is TGTGCCAGCAGCCAAGTCCCTCCAAGCTTGGGCCACGAGCAGTACTTC.

This clonotype was counted ten times or more. V and J are TRBV5-1 and TRBJ2-5; D may be TRBD2 (5 bases). Germline assignment: CDR1 SGHRS and CDR2 YFSETQ. This CDR3 is 15 amino acids long. V shed 1 base and J shed 2 bases, with 12 bases lying between them. CDR3 sequence reads: CASSLTSGRQETQYF. The CDR3 bases are TGCGCCAGCAGCTTGACTTCGGGGAGACAAGAGACCCAGTACTTC.

V and J are TRBV6-6 and TRBJ2-3; TRBD2 matches 8 bases. V lost 6 bases to trimming and J lost 6 bases; unmatched junction nucleotides: 14. The length of the CDR3 is 16 residues. Per germline, CDR1 MNHNY and CDR2 SVGAGI (reference sequence). Here the CDR3 reads CASRRDWAGGLDTQYF. CDR3 nucleotide sequence: TGTGCCAGCAGACGGGATTGGGCGGGGGGACTCGATACGCAGTATTTT.

V is TRBV6-5 and J is TRBJ1-4; D is ambiguous. From germline, CDR1 is MNHEY and CDR2 SVGAGI. The CDR3 length is 14 residues. Trimming stripped 5 bases from V and 7 bases from J, with 14 bases between. Written as DNA, the CDR3 is TGTGCCAGCAGTCAGGATATCTGGGGTGAAAAACTGTTTTTT. It codes for CASSQDIWGEKLFF.

The chain recombines TRBV7-2 with TRBJ1-2, with 9 bases matching TRBD1. The CDR3 consists of 17 residues. Germline lookup yields CDR1 SGHTA and CDR2 FQGNSA. The ends lost 4 bases at V and 4 bases at J; junction bases unmatched: 13. The CDR3 DNA sequence: TGTGCCAGCAGCTCCGGCCGCCCAGGGACAGGGTTCTATGGCTACACCTTC. It is translated as CASSSGRPGTGFYGYTF. Based on the CDR3 plus reference TRBV7-2 and TRBJ1-2, the full variable domain is GAGVSQSPSNKVTEKGKDVELRCDPISGHTALYWYRQSLGQGLEFLIYFQGNSAPDKSGLPSDRFSAERTGGSVSTLTIQRTQQEDSAVYLCASSSGRPGTGFYGYTFGSGTRLTVV.

On this clonotype: Given a much more abundant clone one base away, this may be a read error. The chain combines TRBV9 with TRBJ2-7, with TRBD1 matching 9 bases. Germline CDR1 and CDR2: SGDLS and YYNGEE. CDR3 length equals 15 residues. Unmatched junction bases numbered 1, after V lost 0 bases and J lost 0 bases. The DNA of the CDR3 is TGTGCCAGCAGCGTAGCGGACAGGGGCTCCTACGAGCAGTACTTC. It yields the protein CASSVADRGSYEQYF.

The chain carries TRBV7-9 and TRBJ2-5, with D perhaps TRBD2 (5 bases). V lost 5 bases to trimming and J lost 2 bases, with 18 bases between them. This CDR3 has 16 amino acids. Germline CDR1 reads SEHNR; CDR2 reads FQNEAQ (reference sequence). DNA for the CDR3: TGTGCCAGCAGCCCCCGGGCGCTTGGAGGTCAAGAGACCCAGTACTTC. Its translation is CASSPRALGGQETQYF.

In its sample, this clonotype was seen a few times. The genes are TRBV5-1 and TRBJ2-6; D remains ambiguous. V dropped 0 bases and J dropped 5 bases, with 12 bases sitting between them. The CDR3 sequence is 16 residues long. In germline, CDR1 is SGHRS, CDR2 YFSETQ. Here the CDR3 DNA reads TGCGCCAGCAGCTTGGGGGGTATAAGGAGGGCCAACGTCCTGACTTTC. Its translation is CASSLGGIRRANVLTF.

The chain recombines TRBV7-6 with TRBJ2-7; 9 bases match TRBD1. CDR1 is SGHVS, CDR2 FNYEAQ, per germline. CDR3 length: 15 amino acids. J was trimmed by 6 bases and V by 1 base; bases with no gene match: 7. This CDR3 reads CASSLEAGQGLEQYF. Written as DNA, the CDR3 is TGTGCCAGCAGCTTAGAGGCCGGACAGGGGCTCGAGCAGTACTTC. Filled out from reference TRBV7-6 and TRBJ2-7, the complete variable domain reads GAGVSQSPRYKVTKRGQDVALRCDPISGHVSLYWYRQALGQGPEFLTYFNYEAQQDKSGLPNDRFSAERPEGSISTLTIQRTEQRDSAMYRCASSLEAGQGLEQYFGPGTRLTVT.

The chain is built from TRBV25-1 and TRBJ2-1; the D is unclear. The CDR3 length is 14 residues. Trimming took off 1 base at V and 1 base at J, with 5 bases between the two ends. Per germline, CDR1 MGHDK and CDR2 SYGVNS. The CDR3 nucleotides are TGTGCCAGCAGTGAATCGGCGTCCTACAATGAGCAGTTCTTC. Translated, it gives CASSESASYNEQFF.